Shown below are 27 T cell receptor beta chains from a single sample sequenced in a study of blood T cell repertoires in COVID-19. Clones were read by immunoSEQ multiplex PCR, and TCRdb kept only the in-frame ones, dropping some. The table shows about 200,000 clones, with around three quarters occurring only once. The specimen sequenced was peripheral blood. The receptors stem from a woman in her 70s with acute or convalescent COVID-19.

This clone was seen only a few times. The CDR3 nucleotides are TGTGCCAGCAGTGGGGCCAGCGGGGTAGACACCGGGGAGCTGTTTTTT. This encodes CASSGASGVDTGELFF. The chain has TRBV2 and TRBJ2-2, with TRBD2 matching over 7 bases. The CDR3 is made up of 16 amino acids. Trimming at V came to 4 bases and at J to 3 bases, leaving 8 bases not matched to a gene. Germline CDR1 is SNHLY and CDR2 is FYNNEI.

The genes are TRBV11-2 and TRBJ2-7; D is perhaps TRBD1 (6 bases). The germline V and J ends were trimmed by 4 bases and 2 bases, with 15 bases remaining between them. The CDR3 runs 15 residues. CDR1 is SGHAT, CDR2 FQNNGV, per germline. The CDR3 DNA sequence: TGTGCCAGCAGCTACCAACCCGGACAGCCCTACGAGCAGTACTTC. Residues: CASSYQPGQPYEQYF.

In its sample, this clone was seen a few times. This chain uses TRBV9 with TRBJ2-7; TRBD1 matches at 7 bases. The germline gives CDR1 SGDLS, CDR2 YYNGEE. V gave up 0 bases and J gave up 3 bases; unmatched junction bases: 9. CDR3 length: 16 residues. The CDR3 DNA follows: TGTGCCAGCAGCGTAGCCGAAGGGGGCTTCGGCTACGAGCAGTACTTC. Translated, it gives CASSVAEGGFGYEQYF.

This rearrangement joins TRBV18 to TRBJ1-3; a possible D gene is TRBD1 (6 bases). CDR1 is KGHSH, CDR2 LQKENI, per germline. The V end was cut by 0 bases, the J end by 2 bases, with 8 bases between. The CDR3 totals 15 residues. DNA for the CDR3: TGTGCCAGCTCACCACCTTCAGGGGCTGGAAACACCATATATTTT. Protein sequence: CASSPPSGAGNTIYF.

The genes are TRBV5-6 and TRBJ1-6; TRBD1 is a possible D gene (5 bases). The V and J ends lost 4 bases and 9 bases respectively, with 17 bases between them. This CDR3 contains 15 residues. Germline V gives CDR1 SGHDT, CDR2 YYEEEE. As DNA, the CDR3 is TGTGCCAGCAGCGGGGACGGGAGGACGGCTTCACCCCTCCACTTT. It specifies CASSGDGRTASPLHF. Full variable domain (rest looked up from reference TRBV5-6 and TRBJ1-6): DAGVTQSPTHLIKTRGQQVTLRCSPKSGHDTVSWYQQALGQGPQFIFQYYEEEERQRGNFPDRFSGHQFPNYSSELNVNALLLGDSALYLCASSGDGRTASPLHFGNGTRLTVT.

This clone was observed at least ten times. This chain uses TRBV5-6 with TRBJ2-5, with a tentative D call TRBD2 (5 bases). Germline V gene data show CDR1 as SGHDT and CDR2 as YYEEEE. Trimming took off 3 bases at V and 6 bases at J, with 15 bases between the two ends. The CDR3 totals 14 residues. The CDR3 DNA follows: TGTGCCAGCAGCTCTGGAAGTGCGGGTCAGACCCAGTACTTC. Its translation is CASSSGSAGQTQYF. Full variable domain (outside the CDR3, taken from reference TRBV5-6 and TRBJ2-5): DAGVTQSPTHLIKTRGQQVTLRCSPKSGHDTVSWYQQALGQGPQFIFQYYEEEERQRGNFPDRFSGHQFPNYSSELNVNALLLGDSALYLCASSSGSAGQTQYFGPGTRLLVL.

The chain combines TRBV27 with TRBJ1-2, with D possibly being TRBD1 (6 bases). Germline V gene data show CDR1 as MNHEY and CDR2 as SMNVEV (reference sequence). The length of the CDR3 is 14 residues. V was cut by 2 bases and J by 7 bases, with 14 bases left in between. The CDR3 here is CASSLEGQGTGYTF. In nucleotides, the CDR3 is TGTGCCAGCAGTTTAGAGGGCCAGGGGACTGGCTACACCTTC.

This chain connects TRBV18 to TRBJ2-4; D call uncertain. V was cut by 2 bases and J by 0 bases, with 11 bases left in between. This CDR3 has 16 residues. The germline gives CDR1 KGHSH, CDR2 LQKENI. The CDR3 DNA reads TGTGCCAGCTCACCAATGGGTTCGGGAGCCAAAAACATTCAGTACTTC. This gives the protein CASSPMGSGAKNIQYF.

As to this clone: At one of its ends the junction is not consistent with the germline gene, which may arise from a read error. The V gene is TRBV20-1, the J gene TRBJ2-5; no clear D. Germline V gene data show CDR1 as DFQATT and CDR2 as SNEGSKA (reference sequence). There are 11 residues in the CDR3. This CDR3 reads CGQLTQETQYF. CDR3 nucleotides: TGTGGGCAGCTGACGCAAGAGACCCAGTACTTC.

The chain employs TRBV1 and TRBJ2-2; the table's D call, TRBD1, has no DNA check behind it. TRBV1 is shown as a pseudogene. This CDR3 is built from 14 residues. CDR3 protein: CTSSQSQGGGELFF. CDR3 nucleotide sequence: TGCACCAGCAGCCAAAGTCAGGGGGGCGGGGAGCTGTTTTTT.

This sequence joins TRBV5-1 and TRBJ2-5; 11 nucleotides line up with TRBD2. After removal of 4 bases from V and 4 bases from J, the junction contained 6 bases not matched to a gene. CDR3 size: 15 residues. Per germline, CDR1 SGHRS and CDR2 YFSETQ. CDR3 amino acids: CASSPLAGGPETQYF. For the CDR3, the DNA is TGCGCCAGCAGCCCCTTAGCGGGAGGGCCAGAGACCCAGTACTTC.

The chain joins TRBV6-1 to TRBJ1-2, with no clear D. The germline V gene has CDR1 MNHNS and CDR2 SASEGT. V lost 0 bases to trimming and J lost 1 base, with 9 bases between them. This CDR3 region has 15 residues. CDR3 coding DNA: TGTGCCAGCAGTGAAGCCCTTTTATTTAACTATGGCTACACCTTC. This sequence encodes CASSEALLFNYGYTF.

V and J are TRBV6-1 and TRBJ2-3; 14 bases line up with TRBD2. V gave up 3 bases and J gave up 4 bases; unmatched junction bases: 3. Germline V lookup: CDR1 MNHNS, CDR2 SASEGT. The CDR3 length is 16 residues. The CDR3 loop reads CASSDGTSGRSDTQYF. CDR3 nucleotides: TGTGCCAGCAGTGACGGGACTAGCGGGAGATCAGATACGCAGTATTTT.

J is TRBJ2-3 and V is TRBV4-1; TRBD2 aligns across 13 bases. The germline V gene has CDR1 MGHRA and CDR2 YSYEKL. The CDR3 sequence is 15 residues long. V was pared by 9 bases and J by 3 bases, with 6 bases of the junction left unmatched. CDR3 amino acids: CASRRTSGSTDTQYF. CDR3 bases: TGCGCCAGTAGGAGGACTAGCGGGAGTACAGATACGCAGTATTTT.

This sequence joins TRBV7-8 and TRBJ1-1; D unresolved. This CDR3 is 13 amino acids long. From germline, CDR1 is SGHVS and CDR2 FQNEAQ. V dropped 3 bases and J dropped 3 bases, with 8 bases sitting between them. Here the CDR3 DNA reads TGTGCCAGCAGCTTGTCAGAGGACACTGAAGCTTTCTTT. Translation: CASSLSEDTEAFF.

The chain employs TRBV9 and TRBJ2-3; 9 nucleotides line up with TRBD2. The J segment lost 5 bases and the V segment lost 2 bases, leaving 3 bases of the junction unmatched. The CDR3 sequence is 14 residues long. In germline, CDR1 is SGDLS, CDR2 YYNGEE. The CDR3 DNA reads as TGTGCCAGCAGCGTTTTAGCGGGAGTAGATACGCAGTATTTT. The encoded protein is CASSVLAGVDTQYF.

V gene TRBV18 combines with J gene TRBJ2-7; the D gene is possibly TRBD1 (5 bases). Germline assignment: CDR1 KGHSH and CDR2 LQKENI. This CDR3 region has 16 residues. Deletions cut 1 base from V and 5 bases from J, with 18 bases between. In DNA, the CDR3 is TGTGCCAGCTCACCACAAACTCAGGGTGCAGGGAACGAGCAGTACTTC. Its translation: CASSPQTQGAGNEQYF.

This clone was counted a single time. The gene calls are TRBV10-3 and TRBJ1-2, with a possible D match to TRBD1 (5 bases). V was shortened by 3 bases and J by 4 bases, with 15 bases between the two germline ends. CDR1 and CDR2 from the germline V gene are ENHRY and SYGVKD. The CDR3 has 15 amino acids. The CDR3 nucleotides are TGTGCCATCAGTGAAAGGGGCCCCGACGGCTATGGCTACACCTTC. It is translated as CAISERGPDGYGYTF.

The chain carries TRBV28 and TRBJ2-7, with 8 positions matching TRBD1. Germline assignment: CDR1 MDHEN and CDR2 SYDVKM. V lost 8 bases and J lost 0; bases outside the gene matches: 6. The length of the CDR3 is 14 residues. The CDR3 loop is CASSDRVSSYEQYF. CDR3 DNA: TGTGCCAGCTCGGACAGGGTGAGCTCCTACGAGCAGTACTTC. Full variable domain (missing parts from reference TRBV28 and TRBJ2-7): DVKVTQSSRYLVKRTGEKVFLECVQDMDHENMFWYRQDPGLGLRLIYFSYDVKMKEKGDIPEGYSVSREKKERFSLILESASTNQTSMYLCASSDRVSSYEQYFGPGTRLTVT.

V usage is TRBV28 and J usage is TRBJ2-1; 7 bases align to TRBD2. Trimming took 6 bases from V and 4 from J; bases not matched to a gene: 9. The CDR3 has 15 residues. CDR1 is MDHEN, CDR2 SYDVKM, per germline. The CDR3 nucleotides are TGTGCCAGCAGGGCAGGGAGGGGAAGGTACAATGAGCAGTTCTTC. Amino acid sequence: CASRAGRGRYNEQFF.

In DNA, the CDR3 is TGTGCCAGTAGATTACAGGGGGTCGGCTATGGCTACACCTTC. This sequence encodes CASRLQGVGYGYTF. The J gene is TRBJ1-2, the V gene TRBV19, with 8 bases identical to TRBD1. V dropped 6 bases and J dropped 4; count of bases not matched to a gene: 7. The CDR3 has 14 residues. CDR1 is LNHDA, CDR2 SQIVND, per germline (reference sequence).

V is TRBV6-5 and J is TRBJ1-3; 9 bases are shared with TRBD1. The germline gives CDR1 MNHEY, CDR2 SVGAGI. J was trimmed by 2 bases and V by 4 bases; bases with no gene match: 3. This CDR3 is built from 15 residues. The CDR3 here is CASSSDRGTGNTIYF. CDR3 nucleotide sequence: TGTGCCAGCAGTTCGGACAGGGGTACTGGAAACACCATATATTTT.

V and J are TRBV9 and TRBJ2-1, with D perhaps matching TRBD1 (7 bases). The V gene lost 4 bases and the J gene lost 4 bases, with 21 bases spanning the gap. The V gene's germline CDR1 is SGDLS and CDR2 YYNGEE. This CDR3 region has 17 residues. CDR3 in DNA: TGTGCCAGCAGCTCGCCCACAGGGGCGCGGGATTACAATGAGCAGTTCTTC. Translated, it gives CASSSPTGARDYNEQFF.

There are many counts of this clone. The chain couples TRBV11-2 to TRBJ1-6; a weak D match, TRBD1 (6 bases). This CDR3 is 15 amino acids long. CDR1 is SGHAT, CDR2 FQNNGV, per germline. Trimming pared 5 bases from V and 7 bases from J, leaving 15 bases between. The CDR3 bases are TGTGCCAGCAGCCCCCTCAGGGGCCGCAATTCACCCCTCCACTTT. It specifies CASSPLRGRNSPLHF.

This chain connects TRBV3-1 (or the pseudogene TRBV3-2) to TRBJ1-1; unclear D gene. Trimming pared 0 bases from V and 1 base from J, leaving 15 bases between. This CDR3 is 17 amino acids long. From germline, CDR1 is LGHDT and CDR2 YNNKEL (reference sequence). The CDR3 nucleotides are TGTGCCAGCAGCCAAGATCCCCGACAAGCCCGGAACACTGAAGCTTTCTTT. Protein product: CASSQDPRQARNTEAFF.

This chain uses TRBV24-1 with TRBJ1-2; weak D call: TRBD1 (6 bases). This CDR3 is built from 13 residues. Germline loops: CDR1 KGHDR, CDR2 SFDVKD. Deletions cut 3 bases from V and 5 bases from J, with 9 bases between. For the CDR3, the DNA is TGTGCCACCAGTGATACGACAGGTTATGGCTACACCTTC. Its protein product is CATSDTTGYGYTF.

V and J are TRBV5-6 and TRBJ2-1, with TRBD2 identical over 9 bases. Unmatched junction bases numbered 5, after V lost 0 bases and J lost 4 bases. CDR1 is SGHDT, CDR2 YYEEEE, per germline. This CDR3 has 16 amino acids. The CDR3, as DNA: TGTGCCAGCAGCTTGGGAGCGGGACTAGCATACAATGAGCAGTTCTTC. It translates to CASSLGAGLAYNEQFF.